A selection of T cell receptor beta chains follows, all from one sample in a study of shared clonotypes between healthy human individuals. Profiling relied on immunoSEQ multiplex PCR, and the TCRdb table lists in-frame clones only, not all of them. Among about 1.5 million clones listed, 95% to 99% were seen once. The sequenced material came from naive CD4+ T cells sorted from blood. All receptors derive from a man aged 30 to 45 in good health. Each CDR3 is given with its conserved first and last residue. Each record gives: J gene, D gene, clone size, V gene, CDR3 protein, CDR3 DNA. The D gene is left open where the match is weak. Clone size appears in some rows only: once, few, many, or a class for an expanded clone.

TRBJ2-7 TRBD2 NA TRBV10-2 CASEGREGYEQYF TGCGCCAGCGAGGGCCGGGAGGGCTACGAGCAGTACTTC
TRBJ2-7 NA NA TRBV11-2 CASSHATFRTWEQYF TGTGCCAGCAGCCACGCCACATTCCGAACGTGGGAGCAGTACTTC
TRBJ2-4 NA NA TRBV5-1 CASRVEPQKNIQYF TGCGCCAGCAGGGTCGAGCCCCAAAAAAACATTCAGTACTTC
TRBJ2-7 TRBD2 once TRBV28 CASSPYGREGPEQYF TGTGCCAGCAGTCCTTACGGGCGGGAGGGCCCGGAGCAGTACTTC
TRBJ2-3 NA NA TRBV6-5 CASSYDGGGTDTQYF TGTGCCAGCAGTTACGACGGGGGTGGCACAGATACGCAGTATTTT
TRBJ2-7 NA NA TRBV7-9 CASSPAGREQYF TGTGCCAGCAGCCCGGCGGGGCGAGAGCAGTACTTC
TRBJ2-5 NA NA TRBV29-1 CSVLGGPETQYF TGCAGCGTCCTAGGAGGGCCCGAGACCCAGTACTTC
TRBJ2-2 TRBD1 NA TRBV9 CASSVVGQGNTGELFF TGTGCCAGCAGCGTAGTCGGACAGGGGAACACCGGGGAGCTGTTTTTT
TRBJ1-5 NA once TRBV2 CATGGDSNQPQHF TGTGCCACTGGGGGGGATAGCAATCAGCCCCAGCATTTT
TRBJ2-5 TRBD1 NA TRBV9 CASSGPGGGETQYF TGTGCCAGCAGCGGGCCAGGGGGCGGGGAGACCCAGTACTTC
TRBJ2-3 TRBD2 once TRBV6-5 CASGLAGASTDTQYF TGTGCCAGCGGATTAGCGGGAGCTAGCACAGATACGCAGTATTTT
TRBJ1-1 NA NA TRBV7-2 CASSRLAEAFF TGTGCCAGCAGCCGCCTAGCTGAAGCTTTCTTT
TRBJ2-3 TRBD2 NA TRBV9 CASSYQLAANTDTQYF TGTGCCAGCAGCTACCAACTAGCGGCCAACACAGATACGCAGTATTTT
TRBJ2-7 NA NA TRBV29-1 CSVAEGSYEQYF TGCAGCGTTGCGGAGGGATCCTACGAGCAGTACTTC
TRBJ2-7 NA NA TRBV6-5 CASSSGLEGYEQYF TGTGCCAGCAGTTCAGGGCTAGAAGGGTACGAGCAGTACTTC
TRBJ2-3 NA NA TRBV5-1 CASSLIGATDTQYF TGCGCCAGCAGCTTGATAGGCGCCACAGATACGCAGTATTTT
TRBJ2-3 TRBD2 NA TRBV6-6 CASSRGSGSFTDTQYF TGTGCCAGCAGTCGAGGTAGCGGGAGTTTCACAGATACGCAGTATTTT
TRBJ1-3 TRBD1 NA TRBV18 CASSPALTRGSGNTIYF TGTGCCAGCTCACCCGCCCTGACCAGGGGGTCTGGAAACACCATATATTTT
TRBJ2-1 NA NA TRBV25-1 CASSELATSYNEQFF TGTGCCAGCAGTGAACTAGCGACCTCCTACAATGAGCAGTTCTTC
TRBJ2-1 NA NA TRBV7-2 CASSMDRTYNEQFF TGTGCCAGCAGCATGGACAGAACCTACAATGAGCAGTTCTTC
TRBJ2-7 NA NA TRBV10-3 CAIRPNSYEQYF TGTGCCATCCGGCCTAACTCCTACGAGCAGTACTTC
TRBJ2-3 NA NA TRBV14 CASSQDQADTQYF TGTGCCAGCAGCCAAGATCAGGCAGATACGCAGTATTTT
TRBJ2-1 TRBD2 NA TRBV7-9 CASSLRGGANNEQFF TGTGCCAGCAGCCTTCGGGGGGGAGCGAACAATGAGCAGTTCTTC
TRBJ2-7 TRBD2 NA TRBV28 CASSLARTSGRVDEQYF TGTGCCAGCAGTTTGGCCAGGACTAGCGGGCGTGTAGACGAGCAGTACTTC
TRBJ2-2 TRBD1 once TRBV11-3 CASSSRTGATVVTGELFF TGTGCCAGCAGCTCTCGGACAGGGGCTACAGTTGTTACCGGGGAGCTGTTTTTT
TRBJ1-1 NA NA TRBV30 CAWERTAEAFF TGTGCCTGGGAACGAACAGCTGAAGCTTTCTTT
TRBJ2-3 NA NA TRBV29-1 CSGRTDTDTQYF TGCAGCGGCAGGACAGACACAGATACGCAGTATTTT
TRBJ2-2 NA NA TRBV29-1 CSVDLNRTVFRNTGELFF TGCAGCGTTGATCTGAACAGGACAGTTTTTCGAAACACCGGGGAGCTGTTTTTT
TRBJ2-7 NA NA TRBV5-4 CASSWGATGLSYEQYF TGTGCCAGCAGCTGGGGGGCGACAGGGTTGTCTTACGAGCAGTACTTC